This T cell receptor beta chain emerged from a study of blood T cell repertoires in COVID-19. Study as a whole: Spain, Italy and the United States supplied samples that represented acute and convalescent COVID-19.

Authors' data handling: Nucleated cell counts were estimated from reference gene primer amplification. TCRdb keeps only in-frame clones here, not all; method: immunoSEQ multiplex PCR. The D gene and trimming were derived from the DNA, and the V and J assignments and clone size from that table. The sample holds more than 150,000 clones; 86% are singletons and the top ten take less than 25%. This clone appeared a few times. Germline trimming cut 6 bases from V and 7 bases from J; bases unmatched to any gene: 16. Germline CDR1 LGHNA, CDR2 YSLEER. The CDR3 runs to 16 residues. What was sequenced was peripheral blood. The TCR originated in a man aged 65 to 79 with active or convalescent COVID-19. The chain has TRBV4-3 and TRBJ2-7, with TRBD2 identical over 9 bases. As DNA, the CDR3 is TGCGCCAGCAGTCGGACAGCGGGGGGACTCCTTAGGGAGCAGTACTTC. It is translated as CASSRTAGGLLREQYF.